This TCR beta chain appears in the sequencing data of a study of blood T cell repertoires in COVID-19. Overall study: Spain, Italy and the United States supplied samples that represented acute and convalescent COVID-19. From T cells, B-cell-depleted T cells, or PBMCs came the material, which was cDNA or gDNA.

Under the authors' procedure: How many nucleated cells were present was estimated from reference gene primer amplification. The table came from immunoSEQ multiplex PCR; TCRdb's copy has only in-frame clones and leaves some out. That table gives V, J and clone size, and the DNA gave D and trimming. The data hold fewer than 350,000 clones, with 86% observed a single time. Patients in Seattle were enrolled during active infection, then followed longitudinally. This CDR3 contains 15 residues. Material for sequencing was peripheral blood. This receptor was identified in a woman aged 25 to 39 with COVID-19, enrolled during active disease. The V and J genes are TRBV21-1 and TRBJ2-7; the table assigns TRBD1, which was not confirmed against the DNA. TRBV21-1 is labeled a pseudogene. CDR3 nucleotide sequence: TGTGCCAGCCTCGGTTGGGACAGGGAGGTCTACGAGCAGTACTTC. As protein: CASLGWDREVYEQYF.